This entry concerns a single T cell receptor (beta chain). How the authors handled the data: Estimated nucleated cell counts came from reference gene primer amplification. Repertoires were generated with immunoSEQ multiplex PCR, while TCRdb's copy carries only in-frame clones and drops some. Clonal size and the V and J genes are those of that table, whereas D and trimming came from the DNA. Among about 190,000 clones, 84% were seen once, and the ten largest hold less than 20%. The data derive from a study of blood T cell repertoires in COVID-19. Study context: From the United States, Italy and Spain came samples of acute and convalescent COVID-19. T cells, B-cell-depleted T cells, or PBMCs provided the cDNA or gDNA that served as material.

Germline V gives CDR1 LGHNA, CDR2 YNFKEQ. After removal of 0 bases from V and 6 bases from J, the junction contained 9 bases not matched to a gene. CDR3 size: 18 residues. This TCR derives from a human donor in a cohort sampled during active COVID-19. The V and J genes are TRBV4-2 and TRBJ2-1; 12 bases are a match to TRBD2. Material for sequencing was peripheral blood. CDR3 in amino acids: CASSQDLSSGRGRNEQFF. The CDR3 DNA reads TGTGCCAGCAGCCAAGATTTGTCTAGCGGGAGGGGACGCAATGAGCAGTTCTTC.